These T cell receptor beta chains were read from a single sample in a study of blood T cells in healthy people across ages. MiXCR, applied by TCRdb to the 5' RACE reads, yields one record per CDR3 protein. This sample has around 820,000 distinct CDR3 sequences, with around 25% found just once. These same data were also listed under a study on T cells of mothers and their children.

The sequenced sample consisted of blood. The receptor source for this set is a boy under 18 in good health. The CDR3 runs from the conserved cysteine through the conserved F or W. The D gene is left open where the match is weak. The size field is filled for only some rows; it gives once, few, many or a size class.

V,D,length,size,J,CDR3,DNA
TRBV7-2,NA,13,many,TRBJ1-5,CASSLRGQQPQHF,TGTGCCAGCAGCTTACGGGGGCAACAGCCCCAGCATTTT
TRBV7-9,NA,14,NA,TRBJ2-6,CASRSPSGANVLTF,TGTGCCAGCAGGTCCCCTTCTGGGGCCAACGTCCTGACTTTC
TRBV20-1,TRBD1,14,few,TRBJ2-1,CSASVGTAVDEQFF,TGCAGTGCTAGCGTCGGGACAGCCGTCGATGAGCAGTTCTTC
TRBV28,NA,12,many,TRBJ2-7,CASSLYSYEQYF,TGTGCCAGCAGTTTGTACAGCTACGAGCAGTACTTC
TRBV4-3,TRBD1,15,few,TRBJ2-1,CASSQDGTGAYEQFF,TGCGCCAGCAGCCAAGATGGGACAGGGGCCTATGAGCAGTTCTTC
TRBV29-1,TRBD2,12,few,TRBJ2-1,CSVRTSGSFQFF,TGCAGCGTGAGGACTAGCGGGAGTTTTCAGTTCTTC
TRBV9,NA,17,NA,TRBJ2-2,CASSVDVTAGWTGELFF,TGTGCCAGCAGCGTAGACGTGACCGCGGGGTGGACCGGGGAGCTGTTTTTT
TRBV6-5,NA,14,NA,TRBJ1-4,CASSPDGLREKLFF,TGTGCCAGCAGCCCTGACGGGCTAAGGGAAAAACTGTTTTTT
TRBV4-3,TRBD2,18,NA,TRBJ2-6,CASSLGGTARSGANVLTF,TGCGCCAGCAGCCTGGGAGGGACGGCCAGATCTGGGGCCAACGTCCTGACTTTC
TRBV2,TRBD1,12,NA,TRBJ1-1,CASARGVTEAFF,TGTGCCAGCGCCAGGGGGGTCACTGAAGCTTTCTTT
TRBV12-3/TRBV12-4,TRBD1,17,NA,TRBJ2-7,CASSFWAGGAFLNEQYF,TGTGCCAGCAGTTTTTGGGCAGGGGGCGCTTTTTTAAACGAGCAGTACTTC
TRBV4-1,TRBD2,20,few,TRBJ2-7,CASSQGWTSGRALHDYEQYF,TGCGCCAGCAGCCAAGGCTGGACTAGCGGGAGGGCCTTACATGACTACGAGCAGTACTTC
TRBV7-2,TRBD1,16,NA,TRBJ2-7,CASSPGQPYVTYEQYF,TGTGCCAGCAGCCCGGGACAGCCCTACGTAACCTACGAGCAGTACTTC
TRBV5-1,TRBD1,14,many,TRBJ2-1,CASSLGQGVNEQFF,TGCGCCAGCAGCTTAGGACAGGGGGTCAATGAGCAGTTCTTC
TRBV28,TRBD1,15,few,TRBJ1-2,CASSSAGTGDYGYTF,TGTGCCAGCAGTAGCGCCGGGACAGGGGACTATGGCTACACCTTC
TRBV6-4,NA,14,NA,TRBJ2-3,CATTNYHRVGTQYF,TGTGCCACCACGAACTACCACAGGGTTGGGACGCAGTATTTT
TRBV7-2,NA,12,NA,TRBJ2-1,CASSLVFDEQFF,TGTGCCAGCAGCTTGGTTTTCGATGAGCAGTTCTTC
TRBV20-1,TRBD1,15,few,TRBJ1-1,CSAIRTGYMNTEAFF,TGCAGTGCTATCAGGACAGGCTACATGAACACTGAAGCTTTCTTT
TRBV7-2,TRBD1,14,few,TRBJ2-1,CASSTNRGLDEQFF,TGTGCCAGCAGCACGAACAGGGGGCTCGATGAGCAGTTCTTC
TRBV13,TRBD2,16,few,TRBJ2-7,CASSSRTSGKPYEQYF,TGTGCCAGCAGCTCGAGGACTAGCGGGAAGCCGTACGAGCAGTACTTC
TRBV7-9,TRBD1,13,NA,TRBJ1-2,CASRRAGGEGYTF,TGTGCCAGCCGCAGGGCAGGGGGCGAGGGCTACACCTTC
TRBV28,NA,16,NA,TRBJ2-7,CASSFVMIGTSYEQYF,TGTGCCAGCAGTTTCGTCATGATCGGGACATCCTACGAGCAGTACTTC
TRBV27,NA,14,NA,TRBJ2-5,CASSPTRTDGTQYF,TGTGCCAGCAGTCCGACTAGGACGGACGGGACCCAGTACTTC
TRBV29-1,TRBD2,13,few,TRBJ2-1,CSVEASAGGEQFF,TGCAGCGTTGAAGCGAGTGCGGGAGGTGAGCAGTTCTTC